Sequencing of this TCR beta chain was carried out in a study of blood T cell repertoires in COVID-19. Whole-study context: T cells, B-cell-depleted T cells, or PBMCs provided the cDNA or gDNA that served as material.

This clone has only a few counts. The junction had 6 bases not matched to a gene; V was cut back by 5 bases and J by 0 bases. Germline-derived CDR1 and CDR2 are SGHTA and FQGTGA. The CDR3 length is 16 residues. Authors' analysis steps: Reference gene primer amplification gave estimated nucleated cell counts. The table came from immunoSEQ multiplex PCR; TCRdb's copy has only in-frame clones and leaves some out. V and J calls and clone size follow that table, whereas D and trimming were derived from the DNA. The sample has some 120,000 clones; around 87% are singletons. The chain carries TRBV7-3 and TRBJ2-1; 8 bases agree with TRBD2. This sequence was found in a woman aged 60-75 years with acute or convalescent COVID-19. Sequenced sample: peripheral blood. CDR3 nucleotides: TGTGCCAGCAGCCCGAGCGGGGGTGGCTCCTACAATGAGCAGTTCTTC. This codes for CASSPSGGGSYNEQFF. The whole variable domain, remainder taken from reference TRBV7-3 and TRBJ2-1, is GAGVSQTPSNKVTEKGKYVELRCDPISGHTALYWYRQSLGQGPEFLIYFQGTGAADDSGLPNDRFFAVRPEGSVSTLKIQRTERGDSAVYLCASSPSGGGSYNEQFFGPGTRLTVL.